Below are 17 T cell receptor beta chains sequenced from a single sample in a study of stem cell transplantation in POMP-related autoinflammatory disease. Broader study findings: Across all analyzed T-cell subsets, patients with PRAID tended toward reduced diversity and increased clonality. In PRAID patients, the number of distinct TRB V-J gene pairings was restricted.

Antigens for these TCRs are unknown. Clones were read by immunoSEQ multiplex PCR, and TCRdb kept only the in-frame ones, dropping some. Altogether under 11,000 clones are present, approximately 86% being singletons, with the ten largest covering approximately 54%. The input for sequencing was CD8+ T cells from PBMCs, taken before stem cell transplantation. The receptors were sampled from a human donor with POMP-related autoinflammation and immune dysregulation (PRAID).

The J gene is TRBJ1-2, the V gene TRBV13, with 9 bases fitting TRBD1. Trimming removed 4 bases from V and 4 bases from J; junction bases left unmatched: 4. CDR1 is PRHDT and CDR2 is FYEKMQ in the germline V gene (reference sequence). The CDR3 runs to 14 residues. The CDR3 spells CASSSGTGLYGYTF. The CDR3 nucleotides are TGTGCCAGCAGCTCCGGGACAGGGCTCTATGGCTACACCTTC.

The chain employs TRBV5-6 and TRBJ1-6; D possibly corresponds to TRBD1 (5 bases). Germline CDR1 is SGHDT and CDR2 is YYEEEE. The V end was cut by 1 base, the J end by 10 bases, with 12 bases between. The CDR3 is 14 residues long. CDR3: CASSLSQVGSPLHF. The CDR3 DNA follows: TGTGCCAGCAGCTTGTCACAGGTCGGGTCACCCCTCCACTTT.

The chain joins TRBV5-1 to TRBJ2-7; D remains unclear. The germline V gene encodes CDR1 SGHRS and CDR2 YFSETQ. Trimming stripped 0 bases from V and 1 base from J, with 5 bases between. The CDR3 runs 13 residues. The DNA for the CDR3 is TGCGCCAGCAGCTTGGATGGGTCCTACGAGCAGTACTTC. Amino acids: CASSLDGSYEQYF.

The chain recombines TRBV7-6 with TRBJ2-5; D not certain. This CDR3 contains 14 residues. The V gene's germline CDR1 is SGHVS and CDR2 FNYEAQ. V lost 2 bases to trimming and J lost 1 base, with 8 bases between them. The CDR3 is CASSLTGPQETQYF. For the CDR3, the DNA is TGTGCCAGCAGCTTAACTGGGCCCCAAGAGACCCAGTACTTC.

The chain couples TRBV19 to TRBJ1-6; perhaps TRBD1 as D (6 bases). The CDR3 has 14 residues. The V and J ends lost 7 bases and 5 bases respectively, with 12 bases between them. Per germline, CDR1 LNHDA and CDR2 SQIVND (reference sequence). The CDR3 sequence: CASMWGHDNSPLHF. The CDR3, as DNA: TGTGCCAGTATGTGGGGGCACGATAATTCACCCCTCCACTTT.

The chain uses TRBV15 and TRBJ2-1, with 12 bases fitting TRBD2. This CDR3 region has 18 residues. V shed 1 base, J shed 8 bases, and the junction held 12 bases outside the gene matches. Germline assignment: CDR1 LNHNV and CDR2 YYDKDF (reference sequence). The CDR3 DNA is TGTGCCACCAGCAGAGTCAGACTAGCGGGAGCGGATTTTCATGAGCAGTTCTTC. It is translated as CATSRVRLAGADFHEQFF.

This clone was picked up a small number of times. The chain has TRBV5-1 and TRBJ2-7; 7 nucleotides align to TRBD1. Germline CDR1 and CDR2: SGHRS and YFSETQ. Unmatched junction bases numbered 5, after V lost 3 bases and J lost 2 bases. The CDR3 runs to 14 residues. For the CDR3, the DNA is TGCGCCAGCAGCTCGGACAGGTTGGCCTACGAGCAGTACTTC. This codes for CASSSDRLAYEQYF.

The DNA for the CDR3 is TGCGCCAGCAGCCTCCGGACAGGGGGTTTAGGCTACGAGCAGTACTTC. This encodes CASSLRTGGLGYEQYF. The chain combines TRBV4-1 with TRBJ2-7; 10 bases are shared with TRBD1. V lost 4 bases and J lost 3; bases outside the gene matches: 9. The CDR3 spans 16 residues. The germline V gene encodes CDR1 MGHRA and CDR2 YSYEKL.

The chain couples TRBV25-1 to TRBJ1-5; 10 positions agree with TRBD1. The CDR3 is made up of 13 amino acids. CDR1 is MGHDK, CDR2 SYGVNS, per germline. J lost 2 bases, V lost 9 bases, and 1 base had no gene match. CDR3 nucleotide sequence: TGTGCCAGTGGGACAGGGGGCAATCAGCCCCAGCATTTT. Translated: CASGTGGNQPQHF.

This chain joins TRBV7-9 and TRBJ1-5; D not certain. Germline CDR1 is SEHNR and CDR2 is FQNEAQ (reference sequence). The ends were cut back, 1 base at V and 6 bases at J, with 4 bases in the middle. The length of the CDR3 is 12 residues. The DNA for the CDR3 is TGTGCCAGCAGCTTAGGTGGTCAGCCCCAGCATTTT. Its protein product is CASSLGGQPQHF.

This clone was counted once. The chain employs TRBV29-1 and TRBJ1-1; a weak D match, TRBD1 (5 bases). The CDR3 totals 13 residues. V was trimmed by 7 bases and J by 0 bases, leaving 12 bases between them. Germline V lookup: CDR1 SQVTM, CDR2 ANQGSEA. The CDR3 spells CSATRGVNTEAFF. The DNA for the CDR3 is TGCAGCGCGACGCGGGGGGTGAACACTGAAGCTTTCTTT. Full variable domain (missing parts from reference TRBV29-1 and TRBJ1-1): SAVISQKPSRDICQRGTSLTIQCQVDSQVTMMFWYRQQPGQSLTLIATANQGSEATYESGFVIDKFPISRPNLTFSTLTVSNMSPEDSSIYLCSATRGVNTEAFFGQGTRLTVV.

V is TRBV4-1 and J is TRBJ1-5; D is undetermined. CDR1 and CDR2 from the germline V gene are MGHRA and YSYEKL. The CDR3 loop spans 15 amino acids. The V and J ends lost 0 bases and 3 bases respectively, with 9 bases between them. This chain's CDR3 is CASSQDTMNNQPQHF. DNA for the CDR3: TGCGCCAGCAGCCAAGATACAATGAACAATCAGCCCCAGCATTTT.

V and J are TRBV27 and TRBJ1-2, with D hard to call. V gave up 6 bases and J gave up 4 bases, with 12 bases separating them. Germline values: CDR1 MNHEY, CDR2 SMNVEV (reference sequence). The CDR3 spans 13 residues. The CDR3 reads CASRNHSGYGYTF. The CDR3 region has the DNA TGTGCCAGCAGAAATCATAGCGGCTATGGCTACACCTTC.

V is TRBV28 and J is TRBJ2-3; 8 positions match TRBD2. CDR3 length: 12 residues. CDR1 and CDR2 from the germline V gene are MDHEN and SYDVKM. V shed 9 bases and J 5 bases; nucleotides not matched to a gene: 4. The CDR3 DNA reads as TGTGCCAGTGCGGGACTAGAAGATACGCAGTATTTT. This sequence encodes CASAGLEDTQYF.

The rearrangement links TRBV30 to TRBJ2-7, with 9 bases identical to TRBD2. The V segment lost 0 bases and the J segment 4 bases; nucleotides outside the gene matches: 16. CDR3 length: 18 residues. Germline V lookup: CDR1 GTSNPN, CDR2 SVGIG (reference sequence). The DNA of the CDR3 is TGTGCCTGGAGTGTACGGCTAGCGGGGCCTCGAACATCGTACGAGCAGTACTTC. It translates to CAWSVRLAGPRTSYEQYF.

The chain has TRBV19 and TRBJ1-1, with TRBD1 as a possible D gene (6 bases). The germline gives CDR1 LNHDA, CDR2 SQIVND (reference sequence). Deletions cut 10 bases from V and 5 bases from J, with 17 bases between. The CDR3 has 13 amino acids. The DNA of the CDR3 is TGTGCCACCGACTTAGGGGGAAGTACTGAAGCTTTCTTT. It codes for CATDLGGSTEAFF.

This clone was detected a few times. This rearrangement joins TRBV28 to TRBJ2-1; 7 nucleotides line up with TRBD2. Germline lookup yields CDR1 MDHEN and CDR2 SYDVKM. V gave up 3 bases and J gave up 9 bases; unmatched junction bases: 5. The CDR3 spans 13 residues. This CDR3 is CASSFLGGREQFF. In DNA, the CDR3 is TGTGCCAGCAGTTTCCTGGGAGGGCGTGAGCAGTTCTTC.